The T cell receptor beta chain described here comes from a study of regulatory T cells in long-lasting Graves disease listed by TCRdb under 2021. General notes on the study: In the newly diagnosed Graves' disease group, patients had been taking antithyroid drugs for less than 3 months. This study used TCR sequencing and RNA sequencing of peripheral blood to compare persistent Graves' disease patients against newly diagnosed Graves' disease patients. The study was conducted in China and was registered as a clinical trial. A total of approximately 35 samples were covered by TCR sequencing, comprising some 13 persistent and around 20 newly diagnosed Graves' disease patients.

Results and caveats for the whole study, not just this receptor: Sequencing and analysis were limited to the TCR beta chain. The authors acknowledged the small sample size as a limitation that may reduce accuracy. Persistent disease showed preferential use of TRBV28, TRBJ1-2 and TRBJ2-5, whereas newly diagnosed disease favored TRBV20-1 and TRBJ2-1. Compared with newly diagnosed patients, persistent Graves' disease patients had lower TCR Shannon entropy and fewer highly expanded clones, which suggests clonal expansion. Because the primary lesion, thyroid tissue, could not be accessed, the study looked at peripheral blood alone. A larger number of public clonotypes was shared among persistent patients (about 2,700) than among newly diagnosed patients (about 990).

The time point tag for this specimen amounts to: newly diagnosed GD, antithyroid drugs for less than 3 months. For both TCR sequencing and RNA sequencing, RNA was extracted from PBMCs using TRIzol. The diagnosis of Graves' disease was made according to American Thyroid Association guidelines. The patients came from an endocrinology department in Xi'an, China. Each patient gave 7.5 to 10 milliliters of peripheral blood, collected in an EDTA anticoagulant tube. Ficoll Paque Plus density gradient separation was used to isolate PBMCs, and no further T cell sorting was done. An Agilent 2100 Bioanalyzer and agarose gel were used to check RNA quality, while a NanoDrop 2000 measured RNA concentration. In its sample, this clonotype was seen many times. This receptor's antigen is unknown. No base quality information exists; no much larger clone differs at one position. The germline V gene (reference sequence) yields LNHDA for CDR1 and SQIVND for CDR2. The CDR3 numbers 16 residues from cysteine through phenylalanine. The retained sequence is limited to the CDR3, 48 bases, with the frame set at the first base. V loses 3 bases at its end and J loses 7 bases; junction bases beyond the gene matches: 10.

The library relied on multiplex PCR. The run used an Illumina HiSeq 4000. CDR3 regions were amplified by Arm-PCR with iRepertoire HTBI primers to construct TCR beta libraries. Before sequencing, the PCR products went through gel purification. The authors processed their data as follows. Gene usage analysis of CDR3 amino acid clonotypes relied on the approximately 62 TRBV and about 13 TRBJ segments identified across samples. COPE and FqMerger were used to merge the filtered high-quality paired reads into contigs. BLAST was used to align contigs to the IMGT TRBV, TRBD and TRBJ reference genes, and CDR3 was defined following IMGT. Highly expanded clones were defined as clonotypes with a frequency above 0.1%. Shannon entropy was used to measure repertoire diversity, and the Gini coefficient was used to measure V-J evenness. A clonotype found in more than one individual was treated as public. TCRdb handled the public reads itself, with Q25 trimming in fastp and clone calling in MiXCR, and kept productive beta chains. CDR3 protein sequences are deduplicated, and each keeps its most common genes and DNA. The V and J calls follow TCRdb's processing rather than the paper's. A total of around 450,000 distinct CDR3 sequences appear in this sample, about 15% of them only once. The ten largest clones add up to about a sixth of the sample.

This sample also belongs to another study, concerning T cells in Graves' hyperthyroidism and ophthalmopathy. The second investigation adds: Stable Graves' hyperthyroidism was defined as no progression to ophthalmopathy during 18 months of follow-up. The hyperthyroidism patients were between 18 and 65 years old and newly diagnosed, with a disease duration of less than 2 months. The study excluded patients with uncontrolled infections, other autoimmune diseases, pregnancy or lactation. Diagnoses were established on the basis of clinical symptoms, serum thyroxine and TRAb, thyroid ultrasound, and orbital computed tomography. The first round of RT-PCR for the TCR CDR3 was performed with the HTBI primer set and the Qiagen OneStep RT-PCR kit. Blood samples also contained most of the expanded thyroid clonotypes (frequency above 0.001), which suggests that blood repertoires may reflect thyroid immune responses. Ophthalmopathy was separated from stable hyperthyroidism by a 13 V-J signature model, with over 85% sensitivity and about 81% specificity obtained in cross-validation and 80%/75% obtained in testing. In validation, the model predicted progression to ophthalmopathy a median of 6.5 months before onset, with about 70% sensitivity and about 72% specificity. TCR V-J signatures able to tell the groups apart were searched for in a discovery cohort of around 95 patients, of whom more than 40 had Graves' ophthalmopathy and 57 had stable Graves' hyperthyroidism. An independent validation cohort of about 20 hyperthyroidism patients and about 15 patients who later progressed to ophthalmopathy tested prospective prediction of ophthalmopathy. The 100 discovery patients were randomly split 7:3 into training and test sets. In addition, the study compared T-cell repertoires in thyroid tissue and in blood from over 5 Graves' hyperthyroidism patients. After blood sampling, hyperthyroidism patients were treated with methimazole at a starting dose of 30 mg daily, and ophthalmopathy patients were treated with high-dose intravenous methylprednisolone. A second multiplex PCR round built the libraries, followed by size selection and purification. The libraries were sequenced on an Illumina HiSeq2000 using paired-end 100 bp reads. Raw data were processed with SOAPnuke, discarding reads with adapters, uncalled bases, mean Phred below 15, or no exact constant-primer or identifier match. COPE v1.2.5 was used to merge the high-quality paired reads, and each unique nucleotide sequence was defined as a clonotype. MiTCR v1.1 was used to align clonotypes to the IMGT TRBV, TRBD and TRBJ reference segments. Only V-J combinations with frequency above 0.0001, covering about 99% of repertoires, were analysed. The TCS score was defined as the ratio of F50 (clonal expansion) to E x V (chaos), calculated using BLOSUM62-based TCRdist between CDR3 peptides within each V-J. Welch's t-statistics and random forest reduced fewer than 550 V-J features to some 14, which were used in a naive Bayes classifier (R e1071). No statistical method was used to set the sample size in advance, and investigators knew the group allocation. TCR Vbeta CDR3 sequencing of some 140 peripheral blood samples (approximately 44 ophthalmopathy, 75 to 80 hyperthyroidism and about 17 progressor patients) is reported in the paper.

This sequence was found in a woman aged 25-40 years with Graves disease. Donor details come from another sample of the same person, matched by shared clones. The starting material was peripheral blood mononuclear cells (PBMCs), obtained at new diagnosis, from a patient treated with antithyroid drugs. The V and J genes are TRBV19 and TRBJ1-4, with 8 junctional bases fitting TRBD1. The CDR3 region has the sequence CASSMTGAAGGEKLFF. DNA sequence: TGTGCCAGTAGTATGACAGGGGCGGCAGGGGGTGAAAAACTGTTTTTT.